This T cell receptor beta chain was sequenced in a study of blood T cell repertoires in COVID-19. Study details: The cDNA or gDNA used as material had been derived from T cells, B-cell-depleted T cells, or PBMCs.

Germline V CDR1 and CDR2: MNHEY, SVGAGI. The CDR3 covers 15 residues. V dropped 3 bases and J dropped 4 bases, with 15 bases sitting between them. Participant reports of clinical history set cohort assignment. This clone was seen only a few times. The assay was immunoSEQ multiplex PCR, and TCRdb's table has in-frame clones only and misses some. The profile shows hundreds of thousands of clones, about 83% of them singletons. This TCR was sampled from a woman aged 40 to 50 who had recovered from COVID-19. This chain links TRBV6-5 with TRBJ1-2; D remains unclear. Material: PBMCs or T cells enriched from blood (not recorded which). The CDR3 bases are TGTGCCAGCAGTTATATCCCGGCGGATGTCTATGGCTACACCTTC. Translating it yields CASSYIPADVYGYTF.